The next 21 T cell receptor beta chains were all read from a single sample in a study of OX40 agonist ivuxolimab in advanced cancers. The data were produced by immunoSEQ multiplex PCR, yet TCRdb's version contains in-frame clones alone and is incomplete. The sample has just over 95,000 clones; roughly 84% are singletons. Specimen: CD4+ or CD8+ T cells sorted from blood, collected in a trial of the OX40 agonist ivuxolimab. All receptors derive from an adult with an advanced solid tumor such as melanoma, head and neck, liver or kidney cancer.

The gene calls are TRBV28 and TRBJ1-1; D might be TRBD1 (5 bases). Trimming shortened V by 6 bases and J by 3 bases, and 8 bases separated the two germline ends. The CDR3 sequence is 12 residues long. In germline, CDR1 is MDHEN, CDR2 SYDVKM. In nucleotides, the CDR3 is TGTGCCAGCAGCCCAGGGTACACTGAAGCTTTCTTT. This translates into CASSPGYTEAFF.

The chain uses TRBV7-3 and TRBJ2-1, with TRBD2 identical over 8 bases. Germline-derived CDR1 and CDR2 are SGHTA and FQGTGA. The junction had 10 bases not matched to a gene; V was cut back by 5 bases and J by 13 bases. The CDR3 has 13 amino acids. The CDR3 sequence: CASSQEPGGRQFF. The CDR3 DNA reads TGTGCCAGCAGCCAAGAACCGGGAGGGCGTCAGTTCTTC. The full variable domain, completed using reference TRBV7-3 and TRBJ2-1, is GAGVSQTPSNKVTEKGKYVELRCDPISGHTALYWYRQSLGQGPEFLIYFQGTGAADDSGLPNDRFFAVRPEGSVSTLKIQRTERGDSAVYLCASSQEPGGRQFFGPGTRLTVL.

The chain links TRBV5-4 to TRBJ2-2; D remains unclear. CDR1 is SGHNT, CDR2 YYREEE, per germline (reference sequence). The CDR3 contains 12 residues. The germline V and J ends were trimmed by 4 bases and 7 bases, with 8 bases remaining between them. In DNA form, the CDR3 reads TGTGCCAGCAGCAGGCGAGGCGGGGAGCTGTTTTTT. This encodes CASSRRGGELFF.

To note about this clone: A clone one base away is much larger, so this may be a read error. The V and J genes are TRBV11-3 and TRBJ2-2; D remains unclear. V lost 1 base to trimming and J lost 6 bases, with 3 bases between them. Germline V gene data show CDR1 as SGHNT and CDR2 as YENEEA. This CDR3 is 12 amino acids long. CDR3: CASSLVAGELFF. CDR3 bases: TGTGCCAGCAGCTTAGTGGCCGGGGAGCTGTTTTTT.

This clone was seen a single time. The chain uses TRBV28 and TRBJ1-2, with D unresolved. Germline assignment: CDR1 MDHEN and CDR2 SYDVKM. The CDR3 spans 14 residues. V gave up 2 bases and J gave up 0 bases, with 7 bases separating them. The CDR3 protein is CASSLTASNYGYTF. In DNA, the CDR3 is TGTGCCAGCAGTTTAACAGCCTCTAACTATGGCTACACCTTC.

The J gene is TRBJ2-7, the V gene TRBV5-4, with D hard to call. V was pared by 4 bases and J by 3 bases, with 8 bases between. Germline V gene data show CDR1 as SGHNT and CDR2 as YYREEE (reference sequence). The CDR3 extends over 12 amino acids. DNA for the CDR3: TGTGCCAGCAGCCCGGACGGCTACGAGCAGTACTTC. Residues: CASSPDGYEQYF.

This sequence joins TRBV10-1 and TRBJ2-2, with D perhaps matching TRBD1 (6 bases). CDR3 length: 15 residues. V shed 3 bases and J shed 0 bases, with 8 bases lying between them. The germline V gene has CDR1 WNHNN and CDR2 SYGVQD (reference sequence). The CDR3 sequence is CASSDGTTNTGELFF. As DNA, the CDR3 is TGCGCCAGCAGTGACGGGACAACGAACACCGGGGAGCTGTTTTTT.

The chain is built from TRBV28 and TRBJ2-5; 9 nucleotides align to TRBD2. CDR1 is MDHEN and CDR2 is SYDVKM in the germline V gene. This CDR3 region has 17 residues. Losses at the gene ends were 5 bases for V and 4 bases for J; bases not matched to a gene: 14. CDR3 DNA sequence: TGTGCCAGCAGTACCCAACTAGCGGGCCTCTCAAGAGAGACCCAGTACTTC. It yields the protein CASSTQLAGLSRETQYF.

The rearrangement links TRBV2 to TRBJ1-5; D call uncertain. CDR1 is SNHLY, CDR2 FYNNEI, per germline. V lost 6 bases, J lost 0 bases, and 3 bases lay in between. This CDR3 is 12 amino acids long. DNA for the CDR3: TGTGCCAGCAGAGATAGCAATCAGCCCCAGCATTTT. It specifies CASRDSNQPQHF.

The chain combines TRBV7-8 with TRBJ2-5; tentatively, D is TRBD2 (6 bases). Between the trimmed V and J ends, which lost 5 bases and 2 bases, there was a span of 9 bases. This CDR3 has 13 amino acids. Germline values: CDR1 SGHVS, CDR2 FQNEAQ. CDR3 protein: CASSSGGQETQYF. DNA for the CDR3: TGTGCCAGCAGCAGTGGGGGGCAAGAGACCCAGTACTTC.

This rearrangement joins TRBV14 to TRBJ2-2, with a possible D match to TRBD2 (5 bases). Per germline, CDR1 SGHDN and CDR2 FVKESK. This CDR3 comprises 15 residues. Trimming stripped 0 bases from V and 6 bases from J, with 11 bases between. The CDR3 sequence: CASSQDRDYSGELFF. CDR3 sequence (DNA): TGTGCCAGCAGCCAAGATCGGGATTACTCCGGGGAGCTGTTTTTT.

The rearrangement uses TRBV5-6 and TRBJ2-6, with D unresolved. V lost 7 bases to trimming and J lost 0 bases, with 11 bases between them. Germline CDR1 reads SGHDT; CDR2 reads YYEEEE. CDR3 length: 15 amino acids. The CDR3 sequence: CASSKESSGANVLTF. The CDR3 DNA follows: TGTGCCAGCTCGAAAGAGAGCTCTGGGGCCAACGTCCTGACTTTC.

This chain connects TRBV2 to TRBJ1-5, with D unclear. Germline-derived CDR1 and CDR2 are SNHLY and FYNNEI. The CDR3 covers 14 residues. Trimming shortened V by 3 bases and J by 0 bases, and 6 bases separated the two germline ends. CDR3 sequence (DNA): TGTGCCAGCAGTGATGGTTATAGCAATCAGCCCCAGCATTTT. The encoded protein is CASSDGYSNQPQHF.

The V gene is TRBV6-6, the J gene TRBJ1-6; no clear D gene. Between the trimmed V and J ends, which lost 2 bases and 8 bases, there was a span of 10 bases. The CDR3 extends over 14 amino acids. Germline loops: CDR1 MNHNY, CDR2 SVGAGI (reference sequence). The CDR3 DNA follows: TGTGCCAGCAGTTACGGGGTGTCGGATTCACCCCTCCACTTT. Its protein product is CASSYGVSDSPLHF.

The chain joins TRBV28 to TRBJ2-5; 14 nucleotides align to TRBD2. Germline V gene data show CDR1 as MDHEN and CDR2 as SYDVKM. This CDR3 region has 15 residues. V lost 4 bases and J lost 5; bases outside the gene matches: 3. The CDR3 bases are TGTGCCAGCAGTTCATGGACTAGCGGGAGGGAGACCCAGTACTTC. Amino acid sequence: CASSSWTSGRETQYF.

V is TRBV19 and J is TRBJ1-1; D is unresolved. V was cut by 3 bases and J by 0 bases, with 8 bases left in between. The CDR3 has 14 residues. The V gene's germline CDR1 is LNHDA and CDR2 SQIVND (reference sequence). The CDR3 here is CASSIDNVNTEAFF. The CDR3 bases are TGTGCCAGTAGTATTGACAATGTGAACACTGAAGCTTTCTTT.

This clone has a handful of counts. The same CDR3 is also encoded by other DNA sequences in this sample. CDR3 in amino acids: CASSLGSLNEQFF. The CDR3 bases are TGTGCCAGCAGCTTAGGGTCCCTAAATGAGCAGTTCTTC. This chain connects TRBV7-3 to TRBJ2-1, with D hard to call. The V gene's germline CDR1 is SGHTA and CDR2 FQGTGA. V lost 2 bases to trimming and J lost 7 bases, with 9 bases between them. CDR3 length equals 13 residues.

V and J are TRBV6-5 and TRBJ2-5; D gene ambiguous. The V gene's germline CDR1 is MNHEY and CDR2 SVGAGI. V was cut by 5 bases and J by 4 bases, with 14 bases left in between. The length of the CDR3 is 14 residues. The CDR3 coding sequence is TGTGCCAGCAGTCGGAGATCCCGCGGAGAGACCCAGTACTTC. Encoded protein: CASSRRSRGETQYF.

The CDR3 nucleotides are TGTGCCAGCAGTGAGGGGTCCTACGAGCAGTACTTC. Its protein is CASSEGSYEQYF. The chain has TRBV2 and TRBJ2-5; no reliable D call. The J call may be incorrect, as the DNA end agrees better with TRBJ2-7. The CDR3 length is 12 residues. Germline V lookup: CDR1 SNHLY, CDR2 FYNNEI.

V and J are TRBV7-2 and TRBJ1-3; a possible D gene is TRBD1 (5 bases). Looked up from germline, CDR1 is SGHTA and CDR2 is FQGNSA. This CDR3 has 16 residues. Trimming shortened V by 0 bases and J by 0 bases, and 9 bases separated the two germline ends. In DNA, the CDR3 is TGTGCCAGCAGCTTAGCACCGGGGCGCTCTGGAAACACCATATATTTT. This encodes CASSLAPGRSGNTIYF.

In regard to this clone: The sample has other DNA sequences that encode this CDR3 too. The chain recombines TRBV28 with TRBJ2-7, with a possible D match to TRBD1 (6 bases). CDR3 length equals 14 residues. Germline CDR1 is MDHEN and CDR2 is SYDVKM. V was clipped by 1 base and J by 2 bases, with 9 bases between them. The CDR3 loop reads CASSLFGTTYEQYF. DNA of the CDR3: TGTGCCAGCAGTTTATTTGGGACAACCTACGAGCAGTACTTC.